This TCR beta chain was identified during a study of blood T cell repertoires in COVID-19. Study-level background: COVID-19 samples collected from the United States, Italy and Spain covered acute and convalescent phases.

Those enrolled, adults aged roughly 18 to 90 years, came from around 25 US areas. Participant reports of clinical history set cohort assignment. Per the original data handling: The authors estimated nucleated cell counts from reference gene primer amplification. Using immunoSEQ multiplex PCR, the repertoire was profiled, and TCRdb retains in-frame clones only, with some absent. The V and J calls and clone size were taken over from that table, and D and trimming were inferred from the DNA. The repertoire holds about 480,000 clones, with more than 75% as singletons. The sequence was collected from a woman aged 40 to 50 who had recovered from COVID-19. Sequenced: PBMCs or T cells enriched from blood (not recorded which).

CDR3 loop: CASTLDSASGNTIYF. The DNA for the CDR3 is TGTGCCAGCACACTCGACAGTGCCTCTGGAAACACCATATATTTT. This chain connects TRBV2 to TRBJ1-3; D possibly corresponds to TRBD1 (5 bases). This CDR3 region has 15 residues. Germline CDR1 is SNHLY and CDR2 is FYNNEI. Trimming shortened V by 7 bases and J by 0 bases, and 13 bases separated the two germline ends.